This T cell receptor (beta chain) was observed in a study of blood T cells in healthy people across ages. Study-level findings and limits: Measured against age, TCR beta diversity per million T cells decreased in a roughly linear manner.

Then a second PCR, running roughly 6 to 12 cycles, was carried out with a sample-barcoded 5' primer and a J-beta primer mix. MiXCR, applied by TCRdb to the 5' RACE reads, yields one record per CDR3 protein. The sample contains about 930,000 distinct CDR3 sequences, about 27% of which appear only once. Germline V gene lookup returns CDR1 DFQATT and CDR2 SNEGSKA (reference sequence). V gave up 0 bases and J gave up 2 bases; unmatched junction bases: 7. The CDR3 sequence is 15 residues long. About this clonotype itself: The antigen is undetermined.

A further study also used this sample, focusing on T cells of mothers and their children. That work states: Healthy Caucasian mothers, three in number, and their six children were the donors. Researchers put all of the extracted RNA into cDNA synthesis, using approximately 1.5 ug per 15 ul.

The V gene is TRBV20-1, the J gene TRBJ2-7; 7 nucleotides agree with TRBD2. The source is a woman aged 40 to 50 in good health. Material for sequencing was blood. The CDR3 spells CSARDREGTTYEQYF. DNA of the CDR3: TGCAGTGCTAGAGATCGCGAGGGGACTACCTACGAGCAGTACTTC.